These T cell receptor beta chains were read from a single sample in a study of blood T cell repertoires in COVID-19. Generated by immunoSEQ multiplex PCR, the TCRdb table keeps only in-frame clones and is missing some. The table has about 140,000 clones, around 86% seen once. Specimen: peripheral blood. The receptors come from a woman aged 80 or over with acute or convalescent COVID-19. CDR3s leave out the opening cysteine and the closing phenylalanine or tryptophan. The order of the fields is V gene, J gene, clone size, CDR3 protein. Size tells how often a clone was seen (once, few, many) or the class of an expanded clone, and some rows leave it out.

V: TRBV30; J: TRBJ1-6; size: -; CDR3: AWSAPPGRSNSPLH
V: TRBV7-2; J: TRBJ2-1; size: -; CDR3: ASSLVSGRPYNEQF
V: TRBV5-1; J: TRBJ1-2; size: -; CDR3: ASSLGYRTDGYT
V: TRBV10-3; J: TRBJ1-5; size: -; CDR3: AIRATGKQPQH
V: TRBV4-2; J: TRBJ2-1; size: -; CDR3: ASSRPREGRVNEQF
V: TRBV5-1; J: TRBJ2-5; size: -; CDR3: ASSPQGAWTQY
V: TRBV18; J: TRBJ2-3; size: -; CDR3: ASSPPVASDTQY
V: TRBV4-2; J: TRBJ2-7; size: -; CDR3: ASSLEPAGSYEQY
V: TRBV5-1; J: TRBJ1-1; size: -; CDR3: ASSLGSGSVTEAF
V: TRBV3-1/TRBV3-2; J: TRBJ2-1; size: -; CDR3: PAKTPLREHYNEQF
V: TRBV5-1; J: TRBJ2-5; size: -; CDR3: ASSKDRQETQY
V: TRBV19; J: TRBJ2-3; size: once; CDR3: ASSPSRRRVGTDTQY
V: TRBV6-6; J: TRBJ2-2; size: once; CDR3: ASSSIIQNTGELF
V: TRBV12-3/TRBV12-4; J: TRBJ2-7; size: -; CDR3: ASSLGGFEQY
V: TRBV5-1; J: TRBJ2-7; size: -; CDR3: ASHRLGDSSYEQY
V: TRBV3-1/TRBV3-2; J: TRBJ2-1; size: -; CDR3: ASRPSGGAPNEQF
V: TRBV4-2; J: TRBJ1-6; size: -; CDR3: ASSQDRVDYNSPLH
V: TRBV6-6; J: TRBJ2-7; size: -; CDR3: ASSYVGAAAYEQY
V: TRBV29-1; J: TRBJ2-5; size: -; CDR3: SVERPTPETQY
V: TRBV28; J: TRBJ2-1; size: -; CDR3: ASSFKPWRDRISYNEQF
V: TRBV6-5; J: TRBJ2-1; size: -; CDR3: ASRRAWEQF
V: TRBV5-1; J: TRBJ1-1; size: -; CDR3: ASIRAPGGETEAF
V: TRBV11-3; J: TRBJ2-3; size: once; CDR3: ASSASGDTQY
V: TRBV7-8; J: TRBJ1-2; size: few; CDR3: ASSLRGIYGYT
V: TRBV6-4; J: TRBJ2-3; size: -; CDR3: ASNQREYADTQY
V: TRBV3-1/TRBV3-2; J: TRBJ2-1; size: -; CDR3: ASTPDSGILTYNEQF
V: TRBV28; J: TRBJ1-2; size: -; CDR3: ASSSRRGDSLYGYT
V: TRBV30; J: TRBJ2-7; size: -; CDR3: AWSIGVGAEQY
V: TRBV11-2; J: TRBJ2-5; size: -; CDR3: ASSLVLGLRAQETQY
V: TRBV27; J: TRBJ1-6; size: once; CDR3: ASSRTGPNSPLH
V: TRBV4-1; J: TRBJ2-1; size: -; CDR3: ASSSSGGRAYNEQF
V: TRBV12-3/TRBV12-4; J: TRBJ1-1; size: -; CDR3: ASSLGAQGKAF
V: TRBV20-1; J: TRBJ2-2; size: -; CDR3: SASEGAGTGELF
V: TRBV11-2; J: TRBJ2-3; size: -; CDR3: ASSEGLAGGPLKDTQY
V: TRBV12-3/TRBV12-4; J: TRBJ2-5; size: -; CDR3: ASRPSRGETQY
V: TRBV21-1; J: TRBJ1-6; size: once; CDR3: ASSTGSNSPLH
V: TRBV5-4; J: TRBJ2-2; size: -; CDR3: ASSRPTGTNTGELF
V: TRBV2; J: TRBJ1-2; size: few; CDR3: ASRYDRGNYGYT
V: TRBV2; J: TRBJ1-2; size: -; CDR3: ASRAFFSDSYGYT
V: TRBV6-1; J: TRBJ1-2; size: -; CDR3: ASSDFGLDGGSNYGYT
V: TRBV5-1; J: TRBJ1-6; size: few; CDR3: ASSSQQGRVGSPLH
V: TRBV4-2; J: TRBJ2-5; size: -; CDR3: ASRRGGAQETQY
V: TRBV6-4; J: TRBJ2-1; size: -; CDR3: ASSDQSRGPAYTEQF
V: TRBV18; J: TRBJ2-3; size: -; CDR3: ASSPTVYTTDTQY
V: TRBV7-3; J: TRBJ2-1; size: -; CDR3: ASSLGAGLYNEQF
V: TRBV9; J: TRBJ2-5; size: -; CDR3: ASSVGGQLQETQY
V: TRBV19; J: TRBJ1-5; size: -; CDR3: ASSITGYSNQPQH
V: TRBV28; J: TRBJ1-1; size: -; CDR3: ASSLDLQGKGNTEAF
V: TRBV28; J: TRBJ1-5; size: -; CDR3: ASSLDPGQGHSNQPQH
V: TRBV30; J: TRBJ1-1; size: few; CDR3: AWGGTGETF
V: TRBV5-1; J: TRBJ2-3; size: once; CDR3: ASSRRGRLSTDTQY
V: TRBV27; J: TRBJ2-7; size: -; CDR3: ASSHSYEQY
V: TRBV28; J: TRBJ2-3; size: -; CDR3: ASSLWSIAGGSDTQY
V: TRBV28; J: TRBJ2-5; size: -; CDR3: ASSLWIVQGKETQY
V: TRBV4-1; J: TRBJ2-2; size: -; CDR3: ASSQLPLAIGELF
V: TRBV19; J: TRBJ2-3; size: -; CDR3: ASSLAAGDTQY
V: TRBV5-4; J: TRBJ1-3; size: -; CDR3: ASSLAPLTGPGNTIY